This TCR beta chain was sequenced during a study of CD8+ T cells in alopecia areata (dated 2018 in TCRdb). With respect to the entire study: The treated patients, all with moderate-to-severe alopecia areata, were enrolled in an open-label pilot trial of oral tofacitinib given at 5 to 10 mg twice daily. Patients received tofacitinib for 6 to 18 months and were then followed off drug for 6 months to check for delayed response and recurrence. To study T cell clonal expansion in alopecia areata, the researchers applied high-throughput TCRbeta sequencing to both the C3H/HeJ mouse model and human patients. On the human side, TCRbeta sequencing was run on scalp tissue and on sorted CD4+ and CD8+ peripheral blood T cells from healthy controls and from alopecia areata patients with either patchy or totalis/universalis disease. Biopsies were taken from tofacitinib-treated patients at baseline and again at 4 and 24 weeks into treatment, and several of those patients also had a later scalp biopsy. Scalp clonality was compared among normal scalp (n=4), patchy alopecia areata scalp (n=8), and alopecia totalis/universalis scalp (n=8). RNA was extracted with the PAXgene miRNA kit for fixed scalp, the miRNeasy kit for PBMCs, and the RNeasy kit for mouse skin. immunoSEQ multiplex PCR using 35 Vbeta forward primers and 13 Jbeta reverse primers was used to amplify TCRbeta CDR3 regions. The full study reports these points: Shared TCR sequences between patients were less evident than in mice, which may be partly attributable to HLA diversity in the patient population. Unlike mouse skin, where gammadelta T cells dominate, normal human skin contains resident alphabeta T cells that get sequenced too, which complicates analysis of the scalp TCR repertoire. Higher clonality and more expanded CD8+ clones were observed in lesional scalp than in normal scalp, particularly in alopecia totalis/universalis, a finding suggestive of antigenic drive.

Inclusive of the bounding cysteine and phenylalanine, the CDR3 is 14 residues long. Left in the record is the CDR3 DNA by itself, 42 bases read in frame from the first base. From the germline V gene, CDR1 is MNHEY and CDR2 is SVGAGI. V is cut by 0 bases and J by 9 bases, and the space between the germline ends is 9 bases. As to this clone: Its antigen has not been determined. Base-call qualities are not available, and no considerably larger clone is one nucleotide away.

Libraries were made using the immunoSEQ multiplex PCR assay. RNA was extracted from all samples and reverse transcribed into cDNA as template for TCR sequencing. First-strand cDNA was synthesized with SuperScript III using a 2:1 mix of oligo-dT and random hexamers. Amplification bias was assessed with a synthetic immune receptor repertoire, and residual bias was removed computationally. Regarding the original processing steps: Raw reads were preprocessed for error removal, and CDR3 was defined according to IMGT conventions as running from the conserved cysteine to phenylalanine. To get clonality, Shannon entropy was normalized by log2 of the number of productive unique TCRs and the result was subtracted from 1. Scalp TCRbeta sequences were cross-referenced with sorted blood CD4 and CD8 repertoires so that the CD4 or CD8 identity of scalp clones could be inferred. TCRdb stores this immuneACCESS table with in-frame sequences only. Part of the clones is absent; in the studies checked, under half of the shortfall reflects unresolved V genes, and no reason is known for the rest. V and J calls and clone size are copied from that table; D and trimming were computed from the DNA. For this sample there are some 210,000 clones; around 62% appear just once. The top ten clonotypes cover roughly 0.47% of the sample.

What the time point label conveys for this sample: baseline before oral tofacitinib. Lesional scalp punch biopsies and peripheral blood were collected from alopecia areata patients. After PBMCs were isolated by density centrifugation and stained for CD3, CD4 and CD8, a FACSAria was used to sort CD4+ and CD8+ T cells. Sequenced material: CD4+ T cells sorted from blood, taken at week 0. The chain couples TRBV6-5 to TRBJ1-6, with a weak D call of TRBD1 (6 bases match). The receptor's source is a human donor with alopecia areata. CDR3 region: CASSYSQGFSPLHF. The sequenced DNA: TGTGCCAGCAGTTACTCGCAGGGGTTTTCACCCCTCCACTTT.